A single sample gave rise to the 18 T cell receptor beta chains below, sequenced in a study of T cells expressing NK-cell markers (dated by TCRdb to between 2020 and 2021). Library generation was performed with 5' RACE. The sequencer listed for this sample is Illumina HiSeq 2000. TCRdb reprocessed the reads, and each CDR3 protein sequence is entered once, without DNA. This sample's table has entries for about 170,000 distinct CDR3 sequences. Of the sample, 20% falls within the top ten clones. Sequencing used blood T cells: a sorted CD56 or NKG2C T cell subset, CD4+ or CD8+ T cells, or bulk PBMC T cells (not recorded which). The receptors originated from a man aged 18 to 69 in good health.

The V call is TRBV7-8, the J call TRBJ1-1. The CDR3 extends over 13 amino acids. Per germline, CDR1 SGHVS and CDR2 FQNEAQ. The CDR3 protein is CASRRTQNTEAFF.

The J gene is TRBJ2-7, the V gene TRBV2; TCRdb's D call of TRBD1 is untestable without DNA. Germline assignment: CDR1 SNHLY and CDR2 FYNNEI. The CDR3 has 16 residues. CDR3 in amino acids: CASTKTAGTGAYEQYF.

CDR3: CASSIGSGLGYNEQFF. The chain employs TRBV19 and TRBJ2-1; absent DNA, TCRdb's TRBD1 call cannot be checked. The CDR3 runs 16 residues. The germline V gene has CDR1 LNHDA and CDR2 SQIVND (reference sequence).

The CDR3 spells CASSTHPMGVGQPQHF. The genes are TRBV5-1 and TRBJ1-5. The germline V gene has CDR1 SGHRS and CDR2 YFSETQ. This CDR3 contains 16 residues.

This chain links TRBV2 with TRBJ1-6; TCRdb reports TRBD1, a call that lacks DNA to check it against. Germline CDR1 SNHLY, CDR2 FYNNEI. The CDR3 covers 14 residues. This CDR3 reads CASMGQKYNSPLHF.

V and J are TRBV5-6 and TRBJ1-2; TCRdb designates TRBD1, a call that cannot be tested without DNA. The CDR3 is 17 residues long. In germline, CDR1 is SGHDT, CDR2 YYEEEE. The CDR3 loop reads CASSRYAHGSQGYGYTF.

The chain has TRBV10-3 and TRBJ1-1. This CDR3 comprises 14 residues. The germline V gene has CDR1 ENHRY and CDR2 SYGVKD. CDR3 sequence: CAISDVRPDTEAFF.

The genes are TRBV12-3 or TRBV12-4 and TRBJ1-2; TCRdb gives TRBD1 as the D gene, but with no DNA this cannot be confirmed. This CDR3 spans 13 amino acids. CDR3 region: CASSPRTGYGYTF.

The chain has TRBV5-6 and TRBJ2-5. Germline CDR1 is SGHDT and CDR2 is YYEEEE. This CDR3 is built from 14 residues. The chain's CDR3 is CASSLLLLGETQYF.

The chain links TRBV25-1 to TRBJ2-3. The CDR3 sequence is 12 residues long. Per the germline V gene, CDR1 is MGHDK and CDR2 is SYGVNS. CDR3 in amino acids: CASSEGLDTQYF.

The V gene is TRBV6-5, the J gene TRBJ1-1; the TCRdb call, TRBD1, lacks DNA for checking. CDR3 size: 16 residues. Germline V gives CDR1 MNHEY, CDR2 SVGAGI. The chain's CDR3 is CASSYDRGPGNTEAFF.

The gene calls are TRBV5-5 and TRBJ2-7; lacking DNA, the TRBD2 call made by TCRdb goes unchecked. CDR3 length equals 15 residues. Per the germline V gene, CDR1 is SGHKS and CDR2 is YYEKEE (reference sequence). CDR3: CASSSISGGAYEQYF.

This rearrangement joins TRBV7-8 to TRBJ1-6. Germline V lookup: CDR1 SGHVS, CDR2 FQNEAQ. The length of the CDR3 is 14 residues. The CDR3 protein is CASSFQPNNSPLHF.

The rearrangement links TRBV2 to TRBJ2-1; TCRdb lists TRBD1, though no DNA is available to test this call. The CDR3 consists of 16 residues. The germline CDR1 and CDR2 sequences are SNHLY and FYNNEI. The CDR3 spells CASGSPGHLSYNEQFF.

CDR3 region: CASSSIRTGEYTEAFF. The chain has TRBV5-6 and TRBJ1-1; without DNA, the TCRdb call of TRBD1 cannot be checked. The CDR3 is 16 residues long. Germline V gene data show CDR1 as SGHDT and CDR2 as YYEEEE.

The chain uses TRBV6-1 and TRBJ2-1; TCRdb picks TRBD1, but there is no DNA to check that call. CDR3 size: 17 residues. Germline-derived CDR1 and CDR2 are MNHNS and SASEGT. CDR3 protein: CASSEGGWGGKVDEQFF.

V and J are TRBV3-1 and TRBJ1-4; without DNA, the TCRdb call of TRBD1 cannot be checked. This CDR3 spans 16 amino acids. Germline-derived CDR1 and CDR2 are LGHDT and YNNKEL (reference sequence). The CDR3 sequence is CASSPLGPGSSEKLFF.

The CDR3 here is CASSTVGVVNEQFF. The gene calls are TRBV12-3 or TRBV12-4 and TRBJ2-1. The CDR3 runs to 14 residues.